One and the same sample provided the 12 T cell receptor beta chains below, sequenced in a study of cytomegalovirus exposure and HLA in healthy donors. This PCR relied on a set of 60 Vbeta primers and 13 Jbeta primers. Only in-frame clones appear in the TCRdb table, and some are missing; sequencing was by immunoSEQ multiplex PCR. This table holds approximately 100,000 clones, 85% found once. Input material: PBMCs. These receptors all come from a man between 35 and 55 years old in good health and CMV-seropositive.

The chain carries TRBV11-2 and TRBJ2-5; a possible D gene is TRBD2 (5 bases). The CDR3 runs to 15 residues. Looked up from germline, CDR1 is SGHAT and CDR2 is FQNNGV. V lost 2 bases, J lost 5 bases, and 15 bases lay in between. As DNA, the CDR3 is TGTGCCAGCAGCTTATTTATCGAGGGTTCGGAGACCCAGTACTTC. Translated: CASSLFIEGSETQYF.

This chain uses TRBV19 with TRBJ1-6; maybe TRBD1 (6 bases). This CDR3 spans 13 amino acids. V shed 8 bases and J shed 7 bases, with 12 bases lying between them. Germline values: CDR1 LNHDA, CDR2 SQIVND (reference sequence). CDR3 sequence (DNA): TGTGCCAGTGCGGACAGTCTAAATTCACCCCTCCACTTT. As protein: CASADSLNSPLHF.

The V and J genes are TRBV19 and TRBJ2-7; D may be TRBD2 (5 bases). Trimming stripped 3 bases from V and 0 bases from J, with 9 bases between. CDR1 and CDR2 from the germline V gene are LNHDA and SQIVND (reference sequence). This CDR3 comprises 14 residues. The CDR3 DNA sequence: TGTGCCAGTAGTATGAGGACTGACTCCTACGAGCAGTACTTC. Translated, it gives CASSMRTDSYEQYF.

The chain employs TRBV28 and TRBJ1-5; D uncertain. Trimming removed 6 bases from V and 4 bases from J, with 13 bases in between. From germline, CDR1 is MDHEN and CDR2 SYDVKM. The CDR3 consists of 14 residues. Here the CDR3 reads CASRSGVGNQPQHF. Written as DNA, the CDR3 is TGTGCCAGCAGGTCCGGGGTCGGAAATCAGCCCCAGCATTTT. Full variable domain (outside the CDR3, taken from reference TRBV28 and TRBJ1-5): DVKVTQSSRYLVKRTGEKVFLECVQDMDHENMFWYRQDPGLGLRLIYFSYDVKMKEKGDIPEGYSVSREKKERFSLILESASTNQTSMYLCASRSGVGNQPQHFGDGTRLSIL.

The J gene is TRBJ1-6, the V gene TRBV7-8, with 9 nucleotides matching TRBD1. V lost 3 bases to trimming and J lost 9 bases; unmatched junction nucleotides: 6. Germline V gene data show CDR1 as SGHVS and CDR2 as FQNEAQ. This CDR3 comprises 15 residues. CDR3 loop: CASSFGQGRTSPLHF. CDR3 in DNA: TGTGCCAGCAGCTTCGGACAGGGGAGAACTTCACCCCTCCACTTT.

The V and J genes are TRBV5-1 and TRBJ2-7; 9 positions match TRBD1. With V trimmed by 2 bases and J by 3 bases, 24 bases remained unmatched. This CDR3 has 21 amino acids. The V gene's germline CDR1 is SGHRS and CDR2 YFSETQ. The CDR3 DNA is TGCGCCAGCAGCTTTGTAGGATTAGAGATGGGACAGGGAGTCTACTACTACGAGCAGTACTTC. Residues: CASSFVGLEMGQGVYYYEQYF.

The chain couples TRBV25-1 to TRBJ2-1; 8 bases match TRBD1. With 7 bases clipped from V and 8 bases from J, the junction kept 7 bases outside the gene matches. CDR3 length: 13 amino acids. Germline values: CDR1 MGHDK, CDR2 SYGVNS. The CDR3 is CASTGQATHEQFF. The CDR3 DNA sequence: TGTGCCAGCACGGGACAGGCGACCCATGAGCAGTTCTTC.

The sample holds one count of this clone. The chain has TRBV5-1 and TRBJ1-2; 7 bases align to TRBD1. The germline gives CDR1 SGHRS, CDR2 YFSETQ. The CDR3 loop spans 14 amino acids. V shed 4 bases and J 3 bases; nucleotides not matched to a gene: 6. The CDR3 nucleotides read TGCGCCAGCAGCGGCGGACAGGCCCACTATGGCTACACCTTC. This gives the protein CASSGGQAHYGYTF.

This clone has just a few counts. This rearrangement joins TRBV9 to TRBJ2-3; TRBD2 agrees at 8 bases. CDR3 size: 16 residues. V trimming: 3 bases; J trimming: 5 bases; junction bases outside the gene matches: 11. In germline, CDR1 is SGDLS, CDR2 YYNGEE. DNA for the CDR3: TGTGCCAGCAGCGGGGATTCGGGGGGGTTTGGAGATACGCAGTATTTT. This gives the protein CASSGDSGGFGDTQYF.

CDR3 sequence: CASSLRVETQYF. The CDR3 DNA is TGTGCCAGCAGCTTACGGGTAGAGACCCAGTACTTC. This sequence joins TRBV11-2 and TRBJ2-5, with D hard to call. The CDR3 has 12 residues. Germline lookup yields CDR1 SGHAT and CDR2 FQNNGV. V dropped 2 bases and J dropped 4 bases, with 5 bases sitting between them.

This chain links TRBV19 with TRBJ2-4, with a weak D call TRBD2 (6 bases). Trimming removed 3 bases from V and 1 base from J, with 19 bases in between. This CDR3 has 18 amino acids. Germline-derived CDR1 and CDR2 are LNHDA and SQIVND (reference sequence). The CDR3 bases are TGTGCCAGTAGTATGCCCCCTTCCCGGGAGTTGGCCAAAAACATTCAGTACTTC. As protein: CASSMPPSRELAKNIQYF.

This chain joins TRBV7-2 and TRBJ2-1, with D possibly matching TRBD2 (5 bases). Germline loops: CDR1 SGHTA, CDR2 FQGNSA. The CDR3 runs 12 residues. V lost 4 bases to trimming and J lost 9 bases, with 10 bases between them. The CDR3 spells CASSSLGVEQFF. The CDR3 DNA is TGTGCCAGCAGCTCACTGGGAGTTGAGCAGTTCTTC.